These T cell receptor beta chains were read from a single sample in a study of cytomegalovirus exposure and HLA in healthy donors. Assay: immunoSEQ multiplex PCR; the TCRdb copy retains only in-frame clones and omits some. The sample lists 150,000 to 200,000 clones, about three quarters occurring once. The sample was PBMCs. These receptors all stem from a man in his late teens or twenties in good health and CMV-seropositive. Each CDR3 is given with its conserved first and last residue. D genes are given only for firm matches.

J	V	D	CDR3	DNA
TRBJ2-1	TRBV29-1	TRBD2	CSVRGLDLNEQFF	TGCAGCGTTCGGGGACTAGACCTCAATGAGCAGTTCTTC
TRBJ2-1	TRBV6-5	.	CASSPYPMHHEQFF	TGTGCCAGCAGTCCCTACCCTATGCACCATGAGCAGTTCTTC
TRBJ2-3	TRBV5-1	.	CASSLDTDTQYF	TGCGCCAGCAGCCTAGACACAGATACGCAGTATTTT
TRBJ2-5	TRBV9	TRBD2	CASSPLAGGPQETQYF	TGTGCCAGCAGCCCCCTAGCGGGAGGGCCCCAAGAGACCCAGTACTTC
TRBJ1-1	TRBV5-1	.	CASSSLQGRTEAFF	TGCGCCAGCAGCAGCCTACAGGGACGGACTGAAGCTTTCTTT
TRBJ1-1	TRBV11-2	TRBD1	CASSLVTGTGGEAFF	TGTGCCAGCAGCTTGGTCACCGGGACAGGGGGGGAAGCTTTCTTT
TRBJ2-5	TRBV30	TRBD2	CAWSDFPLAGAQYF	TGTGCCTGGAGTGACTTCCCACTAGCGGGGGCCCAGTACTTC
TRBJ2-4	TRBV18	TRBD2	CASSTSSGGAKNIQYF	TGTGCCAGCTCAACCTCTAGCGGGGGGGCCAAAAACATTCAGTACTTC
TRBJ2-1	TRBV7-6	TRBD2	CASSIELAGERIF	TGTGCCAGCAGCATCGAACTAGCGGGAGAGCGTATCTTC
TRBJ2-3	TRBV29-1	.	CSVSGIIVGTDTQYF	TGCAGCGTTTCAGGGATCATCGTTGGGACAGATACGCAGTATTTT
TRBJ2-2	TRBV6-5	.	CASRPGGGELFF	TGTGCCAGCAGGCCCGGGGGCGGGGAGCTGTTTTTT